Each of the 5 T cell receptor beta chains below was sequenced from the same sample in a study of CD8 T cells in ankylosing spondylitis. TCRdb independently ran MiXCR on the 5' RACE reads; one entry per CDR3 protein. The sample includes about 270,000 distinct CDR3 sequences, more than 25% seen only once; the top ten take 4% to 5%. The source material was blood, either unsorted or a sorted T cell fraction (not recorded which). The receptors were gathered from a male donor with ankylosing spondylitis or in good health (not recorded which).

The V and J genes are TRBV7-8 and TRBJ2-3; 9 nucleotides match TRBD1. This CDR3 is 15 amino acids long. Germline CDR1 and CDR2: SGHVS and FQNEAQ. J was trimmed by 4 bases and V by 3 bases; bases with no gene match: 5. CDR3 in DNA: TGTGCCAGCAGCTTGTGGGACAGGGCCGCAGATACGCAGTATTTT. Protein product: CASSLWDRAADTQYF.

This clonotype was seen only a few times. The chain carries TRBV12-3 or TRBV12-4 and TRBJ2-1, with 7 bases lining up with TRBD2. The CDR3 is made up of 15 amino acids. J gave up 6 bases and V 10 bases, and 15 bases lay outside the gene matches. The CDR3 DNA reads TGTGCCACCACGTCGGGGGACTACGCTGGCAATGAGCAGTTCTTC. Translation: CATTSGDYAGNEQFF.

This clonotype was detected a few times. The rearrangement joins TRBV6-1 to TRBJ1-2, with 7 positions matching TRBD1. The germline V gene has CDR1 MNHNS and CDR2 SASEGT. CDR3 length equals 14 residues. The V segment lost 8 bases and the J segment 3 bases; nucleotides outside the gene matches: 9. The CDR3 reads CASRSGGPYYGYTF. For the CDR3, the DNA is TGTGCCAGCCGGTCAGGGGGTCCCTACTATGGCTACACCTTC.

This clonotype showed up just a few times. The chain carries TRBV12-3 or TRBV12-4 and TRBJ2-3; 7 bases are shared with TRBD2. Trimming took 6 bases from V and 1 from J; bases not matched to a gene: 10. This CDR3 comprises 16 residues. The CDR3 DNA sequence: TGTGCCAGCAGCCCTCTTGGGGCGGGGGGCACAGATACGCAGTATTTT. Residues: CASSPLGAGGTDTQYF.

This clonotype has a handful of counts. The chain couples TRBV12-3 or TRBV12-4 to TRBJ1-2; 8 nucleotides align to TRBD1. The CDR3 spans 13 residues. Germline trimming cut 5 bases from V and 8 bases from J; bases unmatched to any gene: 7. The CDR3 spells CASSLTGGSGYTF. The CDR3 DNA reads TGTGCCAGCAGTCTCACAGGGGGTTCGGGCTACACCTTC.